The clone carrying this T cell receptor beta chain was seen only a few times. The record originates from a study of blood T cell repertoires in COVID-19. On the study more broadly: The United States, Italy and Spain supplied acute and convalescent COVID-19 samples. From T cells, B-cell-depleted T cells, or PBMCs came the material, which was cDNA or gDNA.

In the authors' workflow: Reference gene primer amplification yielded estimated nucleated cell counts. Only in-frame clones appear in the TCRdb table, and some are missing; sequencing was by immunoSEQ multiplex PCR. The V and J calls and clone size are taken from that table; D and trimming were inferred from the DNA. The sample consists of approximately 92,000 clones, 70% to 85% of them appearing once. The origin of this receptor is a woman aged 60-75 years in a cohort sampled during active or convalescent COVID-19. Sequencing was carried out using peripheral blood.

The CDR3 DNA reads TGCGCCAGCAGCTCCGGGACAGGGGGACCCGGGGAGCTGTTTTTT. It encodes CASSSGTGGPGELFF. The chain employs TRBV5-1 and TRBJ2-2, with TRBD1 matching over 11 bases. CDR3 length equals 15 residues. V dropped 3 bases and J dropped 6; count of bases not matched to a gene: 4. Germline V gives CDR1 SGHRS, CDR2 YFSETQ.